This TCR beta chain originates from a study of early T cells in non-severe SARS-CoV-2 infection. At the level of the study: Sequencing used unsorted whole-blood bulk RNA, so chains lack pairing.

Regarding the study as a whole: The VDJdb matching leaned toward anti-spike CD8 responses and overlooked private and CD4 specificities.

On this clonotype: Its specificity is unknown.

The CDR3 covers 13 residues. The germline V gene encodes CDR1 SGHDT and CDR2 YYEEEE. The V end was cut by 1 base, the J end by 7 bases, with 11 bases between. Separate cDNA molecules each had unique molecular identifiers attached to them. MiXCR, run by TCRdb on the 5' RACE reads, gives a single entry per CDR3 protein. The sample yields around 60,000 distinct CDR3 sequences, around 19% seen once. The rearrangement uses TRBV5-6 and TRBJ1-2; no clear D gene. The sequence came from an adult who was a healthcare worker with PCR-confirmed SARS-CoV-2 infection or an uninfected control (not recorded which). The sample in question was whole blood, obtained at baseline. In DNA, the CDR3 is TGTGCCAGCAGCTTGACAGCCCCTCGTGGCTACACCTTC. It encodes CASSLTAPRGYTF.